A single TCR beta chain is shown here with its context. The source of the sample is a study of blood T cell repertoires in COVID-19. TCRdb keeps only in-frame clones here, not all; method: immunoSEQ multiplex PCR. The sample carries fewer than 250,000 clones, 85% recorded once. CDR1 is MNHNS and CDR2 is SASEGT in the germline V gene. The CDR3 consists of 16 residues. The germline V and J ends were trimmed by 4 bases and 5 bases, with 18 bases remaining between them. The sample taken for sequencing was peripheral blood. The sequence derives from a man aged 40-49 years with acute or convalescent COVID-19. V is TRBV6-1 and J is TRBJ1-5; D possibly corresponds to TRBD1 (6 bases). CDR3 nucleotide sequence: TGTGCCAGCAGTGCCCAAAACAGGGTGGTTGATCAGCCCCAGCATTTT. Translating it yields CASSAQNRVVDQPQHF.